This entry describes one TCR beta chain. The clone's antigen remains unknown. No base-level quality is on record; no much larger clone is a single base apart. This record comes from a study of blood T cell repertoires in COVID-19 (dated by TCRdb to the early 2020s). For the study in its entirety: Collaborator samples came from the United States, Italy and Spain and covered acute and convalescent phases of COVID-19. Where available, HLA class I and class II types were obtained from metadata supplied by the sample provider rather than from assay-based typing. The dataset comprised deeply sampled blood TCRbeta repertoires from subjects exposed to, actively infected with, or recovered from COVID-19. The repertoires were released in a freely available public database intended as a resource for research on the immune response to SARS-CoV-2. The prospective study material was composed of cDNA or gDNA derived from T cells, B-cell-depleted T cells, or PBMCs. Samples were obtained from the ongoing ImmuneRACE study (first 160 participants) and from about 1,300 subjects provided by 6 global collaborators. Nearly every sample came with metadata listing a de-identified subject ID, COVID-19 status, age in years and sex. The paper's findings and limits, for the study overall: How much clinical and demographic metadata was included differed by source and by participant, and the metadata was provided uncurated.

The immunoSEQ Assay, a bias-controlled multiplex PCR, was used to amplify TCRbeta CDR3 regions from genomic DNA. Per the original workflow: Within the assay, amplification of reference gene primers was used to estimate how many nucleated cells each sample contained. Sequence reads were collapsed and filtered to measure the absolute abundance of every unique TCRbeta CDR3 rearrangement. For each sample, productive Simpson clonality was calculated by taking the square root of Simpson's diversity index across productive rearrangements. TCRdb took over this immuneACCESS table, retaining in-frame rearrangements with V and J assigned. Such tables are incomplete; in checked studies, under half of the missing clones stem from an unresolved V gene, and the remainder is unexplained. V and J calls and clone size come straight from that table; D and trimming were deduced from the DNA. A total of 100,000 to 150,000 clones appear in this sample, 88% of them only once. Around 7.3% of the sample is held by the ten biggest clonotypes.

The collaborating institutions used their own protocols to collect whole blood in K2EDTA tubes. For TCRbeta analysis, collaborators shipped samples in one of three forms: frozen whole blood, isolated PBMCs, or DNA extracted from either of those sample types. Germline trimming amounts to 1 base on V and 9 bases on J, with 3 as the count of junction bases outside the gene matches. Counted from cysteine to phenylalanine, this CDR3 has 13 amino acids. Only the CDR3 part of the read is kept: 39 bases, read in frame from the first base. The germline V gene sets CDR1 to SGHAT and CDR2 to FQNNGV. Specimen: peripheral blood. The chain is assembled from TRBV11-2 and TRBJ2-1, and 7 bases in between align with TRBD2. The sequence was collected from a man aged 45-60 years with acute or convalescent COVID-19. Read as DNA, the sequence is TGTGCCAGCAGCTTAGTGACGGGAGGTGAGCAGTTCTTC. Translation gives CASSLVTGGEQFF.